What follows is one T cell receptor beta chain and its context. Its antigen is unidentified. These data are taken from a study of shared clonotypes between healthy human individuals. Study observations and caveats: Sequencing of the sorted subsets was shown by rarefaction to be incomplete despite large depth.

A split of CD4+ cells into CD45RA+ naive and CD45RA-negative memory subsets was performed. The CDR3 runs 16 residues. Between the trimmed V and J ends, which lost 2 bases and 2 bases, there was a span of 16 bases. Germline V CDR1 and CDR2: MDHEN, SYDVKM. Here immunoSEQ multiplex PCR was the method, and the copy in TCRdb shows in-frame clones only, minus some. The repertoire holds millions of clones, with more than 90% as singletons. The specimen sequenced was naive CD4+ T cells sorted from blood. Indicated subset: CD45RA+ positively selected. The clonotype comes from a man younger than 35 in good health. The V call is TRBV28, the J call TRBJ2-7; tentative D call: TRBD2 (7 bases). Here the CDR3 reads CASSLRLGRGAYEQYF. CDR3 DNA: TGTGCCAGCAGTTTACGGTTGGGGAGGGGGGCCTACGAGCAGTACTTC.